This is a list of T cell receptor beta chains from one sample in a study of cytomegalovirus exposure and HLA in healthy donors. Generated by immunoSEQ multiplex PCR, the TCRdb table keeps only in-frame clones and is missing some. This table has about 90,000 clones, under 80% appearing once. Sequencing input: PBMCs. The receptors originated from a man between 25 and 39 years old in good health and CMV-seropositive. The CDR3 runs from the conserved cysteine through the conserved F or W. D genes are given only for firm matches. Expanded clones get a size class; other rows say once, few or many, or leave the size out.

V,J,length,size,D,CDR3,DNA
TRBV5-1,TRBJ2-1,14,NA,NA,CASSLRALDNEQFF,TGCGCCAGCAGCCTCAGGGCTCTCGACAATGAGCAGTTCTTC
TRBV12-5,TRBJ2-5,13,once,NA,CASGTPAQETQYF,TGTGCTAGTGGTACCCCAGCGCAAGAGACCCAGTACTTC
TRBV5-4,TRBJ1-1,15,NA,TRBD1,CASSFGTDQNTEAFF,TGTGCCAGCAGCTTCGGGACAGACCAGAACACTGAAGCTTTCTTT
TRBV29-1,TRBJ2-2,15,NA,NA,CSVEDRGANTGELFF,TGCAGCGTTGAAGATCGGGGAGCGAACACCGGGGAGCTGTTTTTT
TRBV7-3,TRBJ2-1,15,NA,NA,CASSLSGPTFNEQFF,TGTGCCAGCAGCTTAAGCGGGCCAACCTTCAATGAGCAGTTCTTC
TRBV4-3,TRBJ2-1,14,large,NA,CASSQDWQGREQFF,TGCGCCAGCAGCCAAGATTGGCAGGGAAGGGAGCAGTTCTTC
TRBV29-1,TRBJ2-5,15,NA,TRBD2,CSVDGTSGGYETQYF,TGCAGCGTTGACGGGACTAGCGGGGGTTACGAGACCCAGTACTTC
TRBV5-4,TRBJ1-6,15,NA,TRBD1,CASSLSHRGNSPLHF,TGTGCCAGCAGCTTATCACACAGGGGGAATTCACCCCTCCACTTT
TRBV6-6,TRBJ2-7,13,NA,NA,CASSPRAGYEQYF,TGTGCCAGCAGTCCGCGGGCTGGCTACGAGCAGTACTTC
TRBV29-1,TRBJ2-7,15,NA,NA,CSVEELEGLTYEQYF,TGCAGCGTTGAAGAGCTCGAGGGATTGACGTACGAGCAGTACTTC
TRBV5-8,TRBJ1-2,15,NA,TRBD1,CASSPGTAGGHGYTF,TGTGCCAGCAGCCCTGGGACAGCTGGCGGGCATGGCTACACCTTC
TRBV7-9,TRBJ2-3,15,NA,NA,CASSLAGMATDTQYF,TGTGCCAGCAGCTTGGCAGGGATGGCCACAGATACGCAGTATTTT